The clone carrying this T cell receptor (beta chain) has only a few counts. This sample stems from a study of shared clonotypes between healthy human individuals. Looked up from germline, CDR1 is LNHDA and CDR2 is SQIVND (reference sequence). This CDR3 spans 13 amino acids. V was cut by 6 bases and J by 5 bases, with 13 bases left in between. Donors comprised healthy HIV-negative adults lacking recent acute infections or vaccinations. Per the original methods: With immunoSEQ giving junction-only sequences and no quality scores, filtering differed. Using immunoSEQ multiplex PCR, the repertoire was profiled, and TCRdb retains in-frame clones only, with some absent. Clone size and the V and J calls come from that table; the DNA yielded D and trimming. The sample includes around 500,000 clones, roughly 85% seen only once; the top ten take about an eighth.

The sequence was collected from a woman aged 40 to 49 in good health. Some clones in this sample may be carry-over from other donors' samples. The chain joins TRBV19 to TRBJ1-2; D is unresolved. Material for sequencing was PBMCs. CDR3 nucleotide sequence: TGTGCCAGTAGCGCACCGACTGAGTATGGCTACACCTTC. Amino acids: CASSAPTEYGYTF.